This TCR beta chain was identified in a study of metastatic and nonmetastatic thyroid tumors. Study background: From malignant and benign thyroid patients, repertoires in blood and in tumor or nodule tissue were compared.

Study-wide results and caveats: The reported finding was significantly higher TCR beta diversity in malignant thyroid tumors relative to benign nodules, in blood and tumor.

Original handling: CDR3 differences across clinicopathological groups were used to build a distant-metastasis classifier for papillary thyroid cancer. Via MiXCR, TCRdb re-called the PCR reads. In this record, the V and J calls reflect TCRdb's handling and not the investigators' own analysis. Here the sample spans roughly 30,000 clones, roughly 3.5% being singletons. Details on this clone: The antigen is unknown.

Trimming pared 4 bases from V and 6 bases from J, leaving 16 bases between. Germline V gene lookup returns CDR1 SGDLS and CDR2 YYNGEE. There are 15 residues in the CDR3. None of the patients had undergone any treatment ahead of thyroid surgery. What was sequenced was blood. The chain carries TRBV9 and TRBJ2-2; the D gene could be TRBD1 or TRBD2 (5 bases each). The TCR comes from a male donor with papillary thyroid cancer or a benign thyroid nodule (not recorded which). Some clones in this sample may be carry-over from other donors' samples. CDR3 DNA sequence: TGTGCCAGCAGCTCTCTTAGGGACCTATCCGGGGAGCTGTTTTTT. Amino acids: CASSSLRDLSGELFF.